Presented here are 30 T cell receptor beta chains from one specimen sequenced in a study of response to subunit inactivated influenza vaccine. TCRdb fed the RT-PCR reads into MiXCR, producing one record per CDR3 protein. Here the sample spans roughly 670,000 distinct CDR3 sequences, 12% to 15% being singletons. The starting material was PBMCs from blood, obtained about 14 days before vaccination. These receptors were taken from a man aged 45-65 years who received an inactivated influenza vaccine.

This chain connects TRBV7-6 to TRBJ2-1, with D possibly matching TRBD2 (7 bases). CDR1 is SGHVS, CDR2 FNYEAQ, per germline. The CDR3 is made up of 17 amino acids. Trimming left V 5 bases short and J 6 bases short, with 23 bases between. For the CDR3, the DNA is TGTGCCAGCAGCAACCCCTACCGGGGGGCATACTCCAATGAGCAGTTCTTC. This encodes CASSNPYRGAYSNEQFF. Supplemented by reference TRBV7-6 and TRBJ2-1, the full variable domain reads GAGVSQSPRYKVTKRGQDVALRCDPISGHVSLYWYRQALGQGPEFLTYFNYEAQQDKSGLPNDRFSAERPEGSISTLTIQRTEQRDSAMYRCASSNPYRGAYSNEQFFGPGTRLTVL.

This clonotype was observed many times. This rearrangement joins TRBV7-2 to TRBJ2-7; maybe TRBD1 (6 bases). V lost 5 bases and J lost 6, with 17 bases in between. The germline CDR1 and CDR2 sequences are SGHTA and FQGNSA. CDR3 size: 14 residues. The chain's CDR3 is CASSLQLGTLEQYF. CDR3 DNA sequence: TGTGCCAGCAGCCTACAACTCGGGACACTCGAGCAGTACTTC.

CDR3 protein: CASSLRRTGAYEQYF. Written as DNA, the CDR3 is TGTGCCAGCAGCTTGAGACGGACAGGGGCCTACGAGCAGTACTTC. This chain links TRBV5-6 with TRBJ2-7, with 9 bases lining up with TRBD1. CDR1 is SGHDT and CDR2 is YYEEEE in the germline V gene. This CDR3 has 15 residues. The V and J ends lost 1 base and 2 bases, in that order; junction bases with no gene match: 4. Supplemented by reference TRBV5-6 and TRBJ2-7, the full variable domain reads DAGVTQSPTHLIKTRGQQVTLRCSPKSGHDTVSWYQQALGQGPQFIFQYYEEEERQRGNFPDRFSGHQFPNYSSELNVNALLLGDSALYLCASSLRRTGAYEQYFGPGTRLTVT.

This clonotype was picked up a small number of times. The chain employs TRBV7-8 and TRBJ2-2; 14 positions match TRBD2. V trimming: 2 bases; J trimming: 3 bases; junction bases outside the gene matches: 5. Germline values: CDR1 SGHVS, CDR2 FQNEAQ. This CDR3 spans 18 amino acids. The CDR3 loop reads CASSLRLAGGPDTGELFF. The DNA for the CDR3 is TGTGCCAGCAGCTTAAGACTAGCGGGAGGGCCGGACACCGGGGAGCTGTTTTTT. The full variable domain, with the rest looked up from reference TRBV7-8 and TRBJ2-2, is GAGVSQSPRYKVAKRGQDVALRCDPISGHVSLFWYQQALGQGPEFLTYFQNEAQLDKSGLPSDRFFAERPEGSVSTLKIQRTQQEDSAVYLCASSLRLAGGPDTGELFFGEGSRLTVL.

V usage is TRBV24-1 and J usage is TRBJ2-3; D perhaps matches TRBD1 (6 bases). CDR1 and CDR2 from the germline V gene are KGHDR and SFDVKD. V lost 2 bases to trimming and J lost 0 bases, with 11 bases between them. This CDR3 contains 16 residues. CDR3 amino acids: CATSDSRTASTDTQYF. The CDR3 DNA reads as TGTGCCACCAGTGATTCCCGGACAGCTAGCACAGATACGCAGTATTTT.

This clonotype was counted only a few times. The rearrangement links TRBV7-2 to TRBJ1-4; TRBD1 matches at 8 bases. The CDR3 totals 15 residues. Looked up from germline, CDR1 is SGHTA and CDR2 is FQGNSA. With 5 bases clipped from V and 7 bases from J, the junction kept 9 bases outside the gene matches. The CDR3 DNA follows: TGTGCCAGCAGCGTAGGACAGGGTTCTAGTGAAAAACTGTTTTTT. The encoded protein is CASSVGQGSSEKLFF.

This rearrangement joins TRBV7-6 to TRBJ2-7; weak D call: TRBD2 (5 bases). Germline V gene sequence: CDR1 SGHVS, CDR2 FNYEAQ. The CDR3 is 12 amino acids. The V gene lost 4 bases and the J gene lost 7 bases, with 11 bases spanning the gap. CDR3 bases: TGTGCCAGCAGCTCCACGGAGGCGGAGCAGTACTTC. Protein product: CASSSTEAEQYF. The full variable domain, its missing parts supplied by reference TRBV7-6 and TRBJ2-7, is GAGVSQSPRYKVTKRGQDVALRCDPISGHVSLYWYRQALGQGPEFLTYFNYEAQQDKSGLPNDRFSAERPEGSISTLTIQRTEQRDSAMYRCASSSTEAEQYFGPGTRLTVT.

This clonotype occurred a few times. The V and J genes are TRBV5-6 and TRBJ1-2; maybe TRBD1 (6 bases). This CDR3 comprises 14 residues. Germline assignment: CDR1 SGHDT and CDR2 YYEEEE. V lost 0 bases and J lost 4, with 10 bases in between. CDR3 region: CASSLGSGAYGYTF. The CDR3 DNA is TGTGCCAGCAGCTTGGGATCAGGGGCCTATGGCTACACCTTC. Variable domain in full (rest from reference TRBV5-6 and TRBJ1-2): DAGVTQSPTHLIKTRGQQVTLRCSPKSGHDTVSWYQQALGQGPQFIFQYYEEEERQRGNFPDRFSGHQFPNYSSELNVNALLLGDSALYLCASSLGSGAYGYTFGSGTRLTVV.

This chain connects TRBV20-1 to TRBJ2-2; tentative D call: TRBD2 (6 bases). In germline, CDR1 is DFQATT, CDR2 SNEGSKA (reference sequence). The CDR3 sequence is 13 residues long. Between the trimmed V and J ends, which lost 7 bases and 0 bases, there was a span of 9 bases. The CDR3 sequence: CSGAGPNTGELFF. In DNA form, the CDR3 reads TGCAGTGGTGCGGGGCCGAACACCGGGGAGCTGTTTTTT.

This chain connects TRBV20-1 to TRBJ2-1; 7 positions match TRBD2. Germline V gene lookup returns CDR1 DFQATT and CDR2 SNEGSKA (reference sequence). V lost 0 bases and J lost 5; bases outside the gene matches: 10. The CDR3 sequence is 16 residues long. The CDR3 is CSARDHKAGLHNEQFF. The CDR3 region has the DNA TGCAGTGCTAGAGATCACAAAGCGGGACTTCACAATGAGCAGTTCTTC.

This clonotype was found a few times. The rearrangement links TRBV6-2 or TRBV6-3 to TRBJ2-3; TRBD1 or TRBD2 may be the D gene (6 bases each). CDR1 is MNHEY and CDR2 is SVGEGT in the germline V gene. Trimming left V 6 bases short and J 4 bases short, with 14 bases between. The CDR3 has 14 residues. The CDR3 loop reads CASRPGGLPDTQYF. The CDR3 DNA is TGTGCCAGCAGGCCTGGGGGGCTTCCAGATACGCAGTATTTT.

This clonotype showed up just a few times. The V and J genes are TRBV25-1 and TRBJ2-1; 7 nucleotides match TRBD2. This CDR3 contains 13 residues. The junction had 6 bases not matched to a gene; V was cut back by 1 base and J by 12 bases. Germline V lookup: CDR1 MGHDK, CDR2 SYGVNS. CDR3 sequence reads: CASSELGGGRQFF. The CDR3 nucleotides read TGTGCCAGCAGTGAATTGGGGGGGGGTAGGCAGTTCTTC.

In this sample, this clonotype turned up a few times. The chain couples TRBV7-2 to TRBJ1-5, with D hard to call. CDR3 length: 15 residues. Germline assignment: CDR1 SGHTA and CDR2 FQGNSA. V lost 0 bases, J lost 1 base, and 7 bases lay in between. CDR3 nucleotide sequence: TGTGCCAGCAGCTTAGCCCCACGGAGCAATCAGCCCCAGCATTTT. Translation gives CASSLAPRSNQPQHF.

V gene TRBV28 combines with J gene TRBJ1-6, with D perhaps matching TRBD1 (6 bases). CDR1 MDHEN and CDR2 SYDVKM come from the germline V gene. Trimming pared 5 bases from V and 6 bases from J, leaving 17 bases between. This CDR3 has 16 residues. The CDR3 bases are TGTGCCAGCAGTCGGGAACTCCAGGGGTTTAATTCACCCCTCCACTTT. Protein: CASSRELQGFNSPLHF.

The rearrangement uses TRBV9 and TRBJ2-6, with D hard to call. The CDR3 sequence is 16 residues long. Per the germline V gene, CDR1 is SGDLS and CDR2 is YYNGEE. V lost 0 bases, J lost 2 bases, and 9 bases lay in between. CDR3 in DNA: TGTGCCAGCAGCGTAGCACCCGTCCCTGGGGCCAACGTCCTGACTTTC. It encodes CASSVAPVPGANVLTF.

The gene calls are TRBV11-2 and TRBJ2-5, with TRBD2 identical over 10 bases. CDR1 and CDR2 (germline): SGHAT, FQNNGV. J was trimmed by 7 bases and V by 2 bases; bases with no gene match: 19. CDR3 size: 19 residues. The CDR3: CASSLRSAALAGAEGTQYF. The CDR3 region has the DNA TGTGCCAGCAGCTTAAGGTCCGCCGCGCTAGCGGGGGCCGAAGGGACCCAGTACTTC.

The J gene is TRBJ2-7, the V gene TRBV20-1; maybe TRBD1 (6 bases). V lost 4 bases and J lost 4, with 17 bases in between. The CDR3 is 14 residues long. CDR1 and CDR2 from the germline V gene are DFQATT and SNEGSKA (reference sequence). CDR3: CSATLGTRGYEQYF. For the CDR3, the DNA is TGCAGTGCTACCCTAGGGACCAGGGGATACGAGCAGTACTTC.

This clonotype was seen a few times. The chain employs TRBV7-9 and TRBJ1-1; maybe TRBD1 (5 bases). V was trimmed by 4 bases and J by 3 bases, leaving 9 bases between them. In germline, CDR1 is SEHNR, CDR2 FQNEAQ (reference sequence). CDR3 size: 13 residues. The CDR3 nucleotides read TGTGCCAGCAGCTCGACAGAGGACACTGAAGCTTTCTTT. Its translation: CASSSTEDTEAFF.

The rearrangement links TRBV6-1 to TRBJ1-5; D may be TRBD1 (6 bases). This CDR3 comprises 16 residues. In germline, CDR1 is MNHNS, CDR2 SASEGT. Trimming took 3 bases from V and 2 from J, leaving 14 bases between them. The CDR3 nucleotides are TGTGCCAGCAGTGAGGACAGCTGGTTCCGCAATCAGCCCCAGCATTTT. Protein product: CASSEDSWFRNQPQHF.

This clonotype showed up just a few times. This rearrangement joins TRBV5-1 to TRBJ2-5; D may be TRBD2 (6 bases). Germline V CDR1 and CDR2: SGHRS, YFSETQ. The V end lost 0 bases, the J end lost 5 bases, and 20 bases lay between the germline ends. The length of the CDR3 is 17 residues. In DNA form, the CDR3 reads TGCGCCAGCAGCTTGGGACGCGGTATAGTCCGGGGGGAGACCCAGTACTTC. Amino acids: CASSLGRGIVRGETQYF.

V and J are TRBV29-1 and TRBJ2-5; D remains ambiguous. Trimming left V 4 bases short and J 4 bases short, with 10 bases between. There are 12 residues in the CDR3. Germline CDR1 is SQVTM and CDR2 is ANQGSEA. For the CDR3, the DNA is TGCAGCGTTGGTTGGGTGAGAGAGACCCAGTACTTC. This codes for CSVGWVRETQYF.

The chain links TRBV10-1 to TRBJ2-1, with TRBD1 as a possible D gene (7 bases). The germline gives CDR1 WNHNN, CDR2 SYGVQD (reference sequence). The CDR3 covers 13 residues. V lost 6 bases to trimming and J lost 10 bases, with 16 bases between them. The CDR3 loop reads CASSNNRGGEQFF. The CDR3 nucleotides are TGCGCCAGCAGCAACAACAGGGGAGGCGAGCAGTTCTTC.

This clonotype was seen repeatedly, ten times or more. The chain uses TRBV12-3 or TRBV12-4 and TRBJ2-3, with D maybe TRBD2 (5 bases). V was clipped by 2 bases and J by 3 bases, with 6 bases between them. The length of the CDR3 is 13 residues. The CDR3 spells CASSLLATDTQYF. The CDR3 nucleotides are TGTGCCAGCAGTTTACTAGCAACAGATACGCAGTATTTT.

The chain carries TRBV28 and TRBJ2-2, with a tentative D call TRBD1 (5 bases). Germline V gene data show CDR1 as MDHEN and CDR2 as SYDVKM. The V and J ends lost 3 bases and 3 bases respectively, with 11 bases between them. This CDR3 has 15 residues. This CDR3 is CASSFAAGHTGELFF. CDR3 coding DNA: TGTGCCAGCAGTTTTGCGGCAGGGCACACCGGGGAGCTGTTTTTT.

J is TRBJ2-7 and V is TRBV12-3 or TRBV12-4; 10 bases match TRBD2. V dropped 5 bases and J dropped 6; count of bases not matched to a gene: 7. This CDR3 region has 14 residues. The CDR3 sequence is CASSTSGGAREQYF. The CDR3 DNA follows: TGTGCCAGCAGTACGAGCGGGGGGGCCCGCGAGCAGTACTTC.

The chain combines TRBV7-6 with TRBJ2-2; D perhaps matches TRBD1 (6 bases). The V end lost 5 bases, the J end lost 8 bases, and 15 bases lay between the germline ends. CDR3 length: 14 amino acids. CDR1 is SGHVS and CDR2 is FNYEAQ in the germline V gene. DNA for the CDR3: TGTGCCAGCAGCCCATGGACAGCCCCGGGGGAGCTGTTTTTT. Its translation is CASSPWTAPGELFF.

The chain carries TRBV7-2 and TRBJ2-7, with 7 bases aligning to TRBD1. This CDR3 spans 17 amino acids. V was pared by 2 bases and J by 2 bases, with 12 bases of the junction left unmatched. CDR1 SGHTA and CDR2 FQGNSA come from the germline V gene. The CDR3 loop reads CASSLTGERVPAYEQYF. As DNA, the CDR3 is TGTGCCAGCAGCTTAACAGGGGAGAGGGTCCCTGCCTACGAGCAGTACTTC.

There are a few counts of this clonotype. This sequence joins TRBV5-1 and TRBJ1-6; D gene uncertain. CDR3 length equals 14 residues. V was cut by 1 base and J by 2 bases, with 4 bases left in between. The V gene's germline CDR1 is SGHRS and CDR2 YFSETQ. Here the CDR3 DNA reads TGCGCCAGCAGCTTGCGAGCCTATAATTCACCCCTCCACTTT. Its protein is CASSLRAYNSPLHF.

V and J are TRBV9 and TRBJ2-1, with 11 bases fitting TRBD2. Trimming cost V 1 base and J 5 bases; bases outside gene matches: 8. CDR1 is SGDLS, CDR2 YYNGEE, per germline. This CDR3 has 17 residues. This CDR3 reads CASSVHPGTSGNNEQFF. In nucleotides, the CDR3 is TGTGCCAGCAGCGTACACCCCGGGACTAGCGGCAACAATGAGCAGTTCTTC.

This clonotype was seen many times. The rearrangement joins TRBV5-1 to TRBJ2-7, with D unclear. Germline V gene lookup returns CDR1 SGHRS and CDR2 YFSETQ. The CDR3 spans 14 residues. The V and J ends lost 0 bases and 3 bases respectively, with 10 bases between them. CDR3: CASSLEQVNYEQYF. The CDR3 DNA sequence: TGCGCCAGCAGCTTGGAGCAGGTCAACTACGAGCAGTACTTC.